The source of this T cell receptor beta chain is a study of T cell responses to AZD1222 COVID-19 vaccine (dated by TCRdb to the early 2020s). In terms of the full investigation: AZD1222 recipients given second doses at about 4 weeks or at about 12 weeks were pooled, since spike-specific TCR depth and breadth were not found to differ between the two schedules. A total of 233 trial participants underwent TCR sequencing, of whom roughly 210 received two doses of AZD1222 and some 25 received two doses of the MenACWY control vaccine. Trial participants were enrolled by age into subgroups of 18-55, 56-69 and 70-plus years, and around 150, 28 and 57 TCR-sequenced participants, respectively, were included in these subgroups.

This sample's time point label indicates: baseline before first vaccination. Vaccinee samples came from UK trials COV001 and COV002, including a single-blind randomized controlled phase 2/3 trial of AZD1222 (ChAdOx1 nCoV-19) in healthy adults. For TCRbeta chain sequencing, PBMC samples were collected from trial participants at day 0 and at day 28 after the second dose. The study at large found these results: Conclusions about previously exposed vaccinees were limited because only a handful of AZD1222 recipients were SARS-CoV-2 seropositive at baseline. In the small 56-69-year group, the increase in depth fell short of significance, most likely because of low power. Reportedly, almost half of the unique spike-specific TCRs recognized epitopes lying outside the regions that are mutated in the B.1.351 and B.1.1.7 variants. Because no day 14 peak-response samples were available, repertoires were characterized only after the peak T cell response. The vaccine-associated CD4 TCRs covered the entire spike protein, and the dominant responses fell in regions 160-218 and 743-854. After two AZD1222 doses, spike-specific TCR breadth and depth were significantly higher than at day 0 and than in MenACWY recipients. Most participants were white British and females outnumbered males, and the authors suggested that clonal diversity may have been underestimated.

The CDR3 regions of human TCRbeta chains were subjected to immunosequencing. As for the authors' bioinformatics: TCRs in the repertoires were compared against a reference library of SARS-CoV-2-specific TCRs that had been generated with the MIRA antigen-specificity platform. Breadth was defined as the fraction of unique TCRs that were SARS-CoV-2-associated. Depth was defined as the fraction of total T cells that were SARS-CoV-2-associated. Using the MIRA data, every spike-specific TCR was mapped to the spike region that the TCR reacted to and assigned to either a CD4 or a CD8 class. Log10-transformed breadth and depth values were compared by one-way ANOVA with Sidak's multiple comparisons tests. The table was pulled from immuneACCESS by TCRdb, which kept in-frame rearrangements only. Such tables lose some clones; where checked, under half of the loss comes from unresolved V genes, and the rest has no known cause. V and J calls and clone size are as listed in that table; D and trimming were resolved from the DNA. This sample gives 100,000 to 110,000 clones in total; approximately 87% of them show up just once. The top ten clones comprise more than 15% of the sample.

This clone was observed a handful of times. The antigen it binds to is not known. One base away there is no much larger clone; base qualities are not given. For CDR1 and CDR2, the germline V gene (reference sequence) lists SEHNR and FQNEAQ. Counted from cysteine to phenylalanine, this CDR3 has 14 amino acids. Only the CDR3 DNA is retained, 42 bases long and in frame from the first base. Cut back by 2 bases and 2 bases, the V and J ends lie 10 bases apart. The receptor was derived from an adult in good health. The chain uses TRBV7-9 and TRBJ2-7; TRBD1 is a weak D gene call, 5 bases matching. The sequenced sample was peripheral blood, obtained on day 0 of AZD1222 vaccination. The CDR3 is CASSLSGAAYEQYF. The base sequence is TGTGCCAGCAGCTTAAGTGGGGCAGCCTACGAGCAGTACTTC.